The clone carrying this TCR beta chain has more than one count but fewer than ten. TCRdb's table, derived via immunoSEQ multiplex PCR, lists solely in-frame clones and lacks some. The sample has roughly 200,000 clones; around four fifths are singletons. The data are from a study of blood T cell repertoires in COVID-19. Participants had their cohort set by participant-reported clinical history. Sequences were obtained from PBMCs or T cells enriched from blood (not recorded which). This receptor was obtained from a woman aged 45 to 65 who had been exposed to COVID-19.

CDR3 sequence: CASSLTGSYTEAFF. The CDR3 DNA reads TGTGCCAGCAGCTTGACAGGGAGTTACACTGAAGCTTTCTTT. This chain uses TRBV5-6 with TRBJ1-1, with D perhaps matching TRBD1 (6 bases). Between the trimmed V and J ends, which lost 1 base and 3 bases, there was a span of 10 bases. Germline V gene sequence: CDR1 SGHDT, CDR2 YYEEEE. CDR3 length equals 14 residues.